This T cell receptor (beta chain) was found in a study of cytomegalovirus exposure and HLA in healthy donors. 60 Vbeta and 13 Jbeta primers were used in PCR. Repertoires were generated with immunoSEQ multiplex PCR, while TCRdb's copy carries only in-frame clones and drops some. The sample lists roughly 200,000 clones; 75% to 85% were seen once. This clone appeared a single time. V was pared by 8 bases and J by 2 bases, with 12 bases between. CDR1 and CDR2 from the germline V gene are MDHEN and SYDVKM. The CDR3 is 14 amino acids. What was sequenced was PBMCs. The receptor was isolated from a woman aged 60 to 75 in good health and CMV-seropositive. This rearrangement joins TRBV28 to TRBJ2-2, with TRBD2 as a possible D gene (7 bases). CDR3 in DNA: TGTGCCAGCCGGGGAGGGGGTAACACCGGGGAGCTGTTTTTT. This translates into CASRGGGNTGELFF. Drawing the rest from reference TRBV28 and TRBJ2-2, the complete variable domain is DVKVTQSSRYLVKRTGEKVFLECVQDMDHENMFWYRQDPGLGLRLIYFSYDVKMKEKGDIPEGYSVSREKKERFSLILESASTNQTSMYLCASRGGGNTGELFFGEGSRLTVL.